One and the same sample provided the 14 T cell receptor beta chains below, sequenced in a study of blood T cell repertoires in COVID-19. The table came from immunoSEQ multiplex PCR; TCRdb's copy has only in-frame clones and leaves some out. This sample yields about 40,000 clones, of which about 80% are seen a single time; 2% to 3% belongs to the top ten. Sequencing was performed on peripheral blood. The receptors come from a woman aged 60-70 years with acute or convalescent COVID-19.

This chain joins TRBV5-4 and TRBJ2-5; 8 bases line up with TRBD1. The CDR3 length is 17 residues. With 0 bases clipped from V and 2 bases from J, the junction kept 9 bases outside the gene matches. CDR1 SGHNT and CDR2 YYREEE come from the germline V gene (reference sequence). The CDR3: CASSLGRDRRRQETQYF. CDR3 nucleotides: TGTGCCAGCAGCTTGGGAAGGGACAGGCGTCGACAAGAGACCCAGTACTTC.

The chain joins TRBV27 to TRBJ1-4; D is undetermined. The CDR3 consists of 18 residues. V dropped 5 bases and J dropped 6 bases, with 25 bases sitting between them. Germline CDR1 reads MNHEY; CDR2 reads SMNVEV (reference sequence). The CDR3 sequence: CASSLAPSRSAGHEKLFF. The CDR3 nucleotides are TGTGCCAGCAGTCTAGCCCCAAGCCGGTCGGCCGGTCATGAAAAACTGTTTTTT. Variable domain in full (rest from reference TRBV27 and TRBJ1-4): EAQVTQNPRYLITVTGKKLTVTCSQNMNHEYMSWYRQDPGLGLRQIYYSMNVEVTDKGDVPEGYKVSRKEKRNFPLILESPSPNQTSLYFCASSLAPSRSAGHEKLFFGSGTQLSVL.

The CDR3 protein is CASRVAFGDREGDTEAFF. Written as DNA, the CDR3 is TGTGCCAGCAGGGTGGCTTTTGGGGACAGGGAAGGAGACACTGAAGCTTTCTTT. The chain links TRBV2 to TRBJ1-1; the match to TRBD1 covers 9 bases. J gave up 3 bases and V 6 bases, and 17 bases lay outside the gene matches. The CDR3 contains 18 residues. Germline V lookup: CDR1 SNHLY, CDR2 FYNNEI.

This chain joins TRBV9 and TRBJ2-1, with a weak D call TRBD1 (5 bases). The CDR3 totals 14 residues. Germline values: CDR1 SGDLS, CDR2 YYNGEE. V lost 0 bases, J lost 8 bases, and 12 bases lay in between. The CDR3 is CASSVGLLGHEQFF. CDR3 in DNA: TGTGCCAGCAGCGTAGGTCTACTGGGGCATGAGCAGTTCTTC.

The genes are TRBV9 and TRBJ1-4, with D possibly matching TRBD1 (5 bases). The CDR3 is 15 amino acids. Trimming cost V 0 bases and J 4 bases, with 10 bases left between them. Germline CDR1 SGDLS, CDR2 YYNGEE. The CDR3 nucleotides read TGTGCCAGCAGCGTAGGACAGCGAAGTAATGAAAAACTGTTTTTT. Translated: CASSVGQRSNEKLFF.

This clone was seen more than once but under ten times. The V call is TRBV10-3, the J call TRBJ1-2, with TRBD1 matching 8 bases. V lost 6 bases to trimming and J lost 6 bases; unmatched junction nucleotides: 12. The CDR3 contains 15 residues. Germline CDR1 ENHRY, CDR2 SYGVKD. CDR3 protein: CAIRDRGGALDGYTF. The CDR3 coding sequence is TGTGCCATCAGAGACAGGGGAGGGGCTTTGGATGGCTACACCTTC.

The J gene is TRBJ1-1, the V gene TRBV29-1; tentative D call: TRBD1 (6 bases). The germline CDR1 and CDR2 sequences are SQVTM and ANQGSEA. Trimming took off 4 bases at V and 4 bases at J, with 10 bases between the two ends. The CDR3 has 12 residues. CDR3 nucleotides: TGCAGCGTTGGCGGACAGCGCACTGAAGCTTTCTTT. Translated, it gives CSVGGQRTEAFF. Filled out from reference TRBV29-1 and TRBJ1-1, the complete variable domain reads SAVISQKPSRDICQRGTSLTIQCQVDSQVTMMFWYRQQPGQSLTLIATANQGSEATYESGFVIDKFPISRPNLTFSTLTVSNMSPEDSSIYLCSVGGQRTEAFFGQGTRLTVV.

V gene TRBV24-1 combines with J gene TRBJ2-3, with D tentatively TRBD2 (6 bases). This CDR3 is 16 amino acids long. CDR1 is KGHDR and CDR2 is SFDVKD in the germline V gene. V gave up 6 bases and J gave up 2 bases, with 17 bases separating them. The CDR3 nucleotides read TGTGCCACCAGTACCCCCCACGGGGGACTCACAGATACGCAGTATTTT. Residues: CATSTPHGGLTDTQYF.

The chain employs TRBV18 and TRBJ1-4; no clear D. With 3 bases removed from V and 4 bases from J, the gap between germline ends came to 9 bases. CDR1 KGHSH and CDR2 LQKENI come from the germline V gene. The CDR3 is 14 amino acids. The CDR3 DNA sequence: TGTGCCAGCTCACCGCAGAATAATAATGAAAAACTGTTTTTT. Translated, it gives CASSPQNNNEKLFF.

This chain joins TRBV6-1 and TRBJ1-1; D remains unclear. The CDR3 has 17 amino acids. Between the trimmed V and J ends, which lost 4 bases and 0 bases, there was a span of 18 bases. Germline loops: CDR1 MNHNS, CDR2 SASEGT. The CDR3 sequence is CASSGGYTPTLNTEAFF. The CDR3 bases are TGTGCCAGCAGTGGAGGATACACCCCCACATTGAACACTGAAGCTTTCTTT.

The rearrangement joins TRBV12-3 or TRBV12-4 to TRBJ1-2, with 7 bases lining up with TRBD1. The CDR3 extends over 13 amino acids. V gave up 6 bases and J gave up 7 bases; unmatched junction bases: 8. CDR3 amino acids: CASRGQVTGGYTF. CDR3 nucleotides: TGTGCCAGCAGAGGACAGGTTACGGGTGGCTACACCTTC.

Remarks on this clone: Other DNA sequences in this sample translate to the same CDR3. V usage is TRBV4-2 and J usage is TRBJ1-1; the D gene is possibly TRBD1 (5 bases). Germline-derived CDR1 and CDR2 are LGHNA and YNFKEQ. V lost 0 bases and J lost 4, with 12 bases in between. The CDR3 runs to 15 residues. CDR3 DNA: TGTGCCAGCAGCCAAGATCCAGGGATTGGCACTGAAGCTTTCTTT. Residues: CASSQDPGIGTEAFF.

This sequence joins TRBV7-3 and TRBJ2-3, with 7 nucleotides matching TRBD2. V gave up 5 bases and J gave up 0 bases; unmatched junction bases: 11. Germline loops: CDR1 SGHTA, CDR2 FQGTGA. The CDR3 covers 17 residues. The CDR3 nucleotides are TGTGCCAGCAGCCTGCTGGGTGGTAGCGGGAGCACAGATACGCAGTATTTT. Residues: CASSLLGGSGSTDTQYF.

The chain is built from TRBV19 and TRBJ1-6, with TRBD1 matching over 7 bases. The CDR3 runs to 17 residues. Trimming took 3 bases from V and 7 from J; bases not matched to a gene: 12. Germline lookup yields CDR1 LNHDA and CDR2 SQIVND (reference sequence). CDR3 in amino acids: CASSIVWDRQANSPLHF. CDR3 coding DNA: TGTGCCAGTAGTATTGTCTGGGACAGACAAGCGAATTCACCCCTCCACTTT.